The clone carrying this TCR beta chain has just a few counts. What it binds is not known. General observations from the study: Tumor memory CD4+ T cell TCR gene usage clustered with blood and lymph node memory CD4+ cells and lymph node naive CD4+ cells.

Trimming cost V 4 bases and J 4 bases; bases outside gene matches: 6. Germline values: CDR1 SEHNR, CDR2 FQNEAQ (reference sequence). The CDR3 loop spans 14 amino acids. Tregs were sorted as CD4+CD25+CD127-/low cells. Constant-region reverse primers amplified full-length variable regions, followed by semi-nested Nested Universal Primer A PCR. Using its own MiXCR run on the 5' RACE reads, TCRdb lists one record per CDR3 protein. The sample has fewer than 50,000 distinct CDR3 sequences, roughly 22% seen once. The rearrangement joins TRBV7-9 to TRBJ2-7; 8 bases match TRBD2. Material: Tregs sorted from a lymph node. This TCR was recovered from a female donor with breast cancer. Here the CDR3 reads CASSSSGSLYEQYF. CDR3 DNA: TGTGCCAGCAGCTCAAGCGGGAGCCTTTACGAGCAGTACTTC.